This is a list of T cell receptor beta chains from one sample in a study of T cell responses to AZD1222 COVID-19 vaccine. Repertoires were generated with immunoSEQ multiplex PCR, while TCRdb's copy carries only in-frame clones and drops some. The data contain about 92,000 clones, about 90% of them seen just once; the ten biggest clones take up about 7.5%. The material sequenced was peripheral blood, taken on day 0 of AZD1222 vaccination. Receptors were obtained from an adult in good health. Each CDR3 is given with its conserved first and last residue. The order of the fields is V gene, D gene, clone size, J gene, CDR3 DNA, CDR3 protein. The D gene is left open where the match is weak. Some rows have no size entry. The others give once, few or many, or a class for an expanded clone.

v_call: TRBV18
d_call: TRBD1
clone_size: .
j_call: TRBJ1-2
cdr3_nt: TGTGCCAGCTCACCACCCGGACAGGGGGGGTATGGCTACACCTTC
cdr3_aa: CASSPPGQGGYGYTF

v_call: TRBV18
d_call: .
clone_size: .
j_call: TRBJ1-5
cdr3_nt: TGTGCCAGCTCAATGCAGGGTCAGAATCAGCCCCAGCATTTT
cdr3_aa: CASSMQGQNQPQHF

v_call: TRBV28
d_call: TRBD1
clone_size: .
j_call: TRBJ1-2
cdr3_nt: TGTGCCAGCAGTTACAGGGGGAGAGAGGGCTACACCTTC
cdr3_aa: CASSYRGREGYTF

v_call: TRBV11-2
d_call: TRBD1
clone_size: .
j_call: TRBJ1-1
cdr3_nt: TGTGCCAGCAGCTTAGGGGACAGGGGGTATCGGGCTTTCTTT
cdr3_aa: CASSLGDRGYRAFF

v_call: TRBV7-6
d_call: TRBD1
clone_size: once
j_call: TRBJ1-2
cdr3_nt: TGTGCCAGCAGCCACAGGGGTCGTGGCTACACCTTC
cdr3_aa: CASSHRGRGYTF

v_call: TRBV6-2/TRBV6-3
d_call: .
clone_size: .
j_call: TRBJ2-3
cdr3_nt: TGTGCCAGCAGTCGGGACAGGACTAGCACCTCTCAGTATTTT
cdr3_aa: CASSRDRTSTSQYF

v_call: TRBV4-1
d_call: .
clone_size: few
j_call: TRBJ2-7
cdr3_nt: TGCGCCAGCAGCCCAGGACTCAAACCCTACGAGCAGTACTTC
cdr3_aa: CASSPGLKPYEQYF

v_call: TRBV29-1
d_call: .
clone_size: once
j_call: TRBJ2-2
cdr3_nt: TGCAGCGTTGGTTTGAGGCCCAACACCGGGGAGCTGTTTTTT
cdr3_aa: CSVGLRPNTGELFF

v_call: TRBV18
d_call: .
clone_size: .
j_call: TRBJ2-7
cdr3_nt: TGTGCCAGCTCACCAGCCTACGAGCAGTACTTC
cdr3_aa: CASSPAYEQYF

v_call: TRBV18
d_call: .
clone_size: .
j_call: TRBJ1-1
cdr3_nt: TGTGCCAGCTCACCACGCGCCATGAACACTGAAGCTTTCTTT
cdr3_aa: CASSPRAMNTEAFF

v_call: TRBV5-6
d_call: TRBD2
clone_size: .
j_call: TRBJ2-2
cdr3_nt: TGTGCCAGCAGCTTGGCACTAGCGGGGGGGCCTACCATTGCCGGGGAGCTGTTTTTT
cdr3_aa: CASSLALAGGPTIAGELFF

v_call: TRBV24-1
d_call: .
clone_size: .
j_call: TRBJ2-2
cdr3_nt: TGTGCCACCGGGGGGACGGCGAACACCGGGGAGCTGTTTTTT
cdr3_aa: CATGGTANTGELFF

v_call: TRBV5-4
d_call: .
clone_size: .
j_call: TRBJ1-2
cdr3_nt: TGTGCCAGCAGCTTGGACGGAAAAGGCTATGGCTACACCTTC
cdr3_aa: CASSLDGKGYGYTF

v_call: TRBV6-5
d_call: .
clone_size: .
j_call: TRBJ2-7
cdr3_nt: TGTGCCAGCTCCCAGGGGGGCCCCTACGAGCAGTACTTC
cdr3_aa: CASSQGGPYEQYF

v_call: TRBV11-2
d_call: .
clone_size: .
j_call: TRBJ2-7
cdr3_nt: TGTGCCAGCAGCGCCCGAGTAGCGGACCCCTACGAGCAGTACTTC
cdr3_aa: CASSARVADPYEQYF

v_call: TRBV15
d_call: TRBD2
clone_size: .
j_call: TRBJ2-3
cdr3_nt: TGTGCCACCAGCGCACCCCGACTAGCGGGGGGCCCGGGAGACACAGATACGCAGTATTTT
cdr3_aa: CATSAPRLAGGPGDTDTQYF

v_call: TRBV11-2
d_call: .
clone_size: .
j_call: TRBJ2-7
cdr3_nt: TGTGCCAGCAGCTTAGAGGGGCCCTACGAGCAGTACTTC
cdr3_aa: CASSLEGPYEQYF

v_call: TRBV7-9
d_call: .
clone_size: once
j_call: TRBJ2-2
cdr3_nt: TGTGCCAGCAGCTTATGGTTTGAGTCCCTCACCGGGGAGCTGTTTTTT
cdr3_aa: CASSLWFESLTGELFF

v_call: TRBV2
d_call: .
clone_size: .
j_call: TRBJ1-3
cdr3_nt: TGTGCCAGCAGTGATACGGGTGGAAACACCATATATTTT
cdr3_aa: CASSDTGGNTIYF

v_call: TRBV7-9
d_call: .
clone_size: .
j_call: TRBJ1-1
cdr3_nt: TGTGCCAGCAGCCCCCTCGGAGGGGACACTGAAGCTTTCTTT
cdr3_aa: CASSPLGGDTEAFF

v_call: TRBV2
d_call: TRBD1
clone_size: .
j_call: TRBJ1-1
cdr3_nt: TGTGCCAGCAGGGCGGACAGGGTGGGTCGGACTGAAGCTTTCTTT
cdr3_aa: CASRADRVGRTEAFF

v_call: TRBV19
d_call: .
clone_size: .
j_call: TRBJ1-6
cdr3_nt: TGTGCCAGCAGGAGACCGGTGAATTCACCCCTCCACTTT
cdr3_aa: CASRRPVNSPLHF

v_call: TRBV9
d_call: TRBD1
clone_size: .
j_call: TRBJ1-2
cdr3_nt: TGTGCCAGCAGCGTAGAAGGACAGGGGGACCCCTATGGCTACACCTTC
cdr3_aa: CASSVEGQGDPYGYTF

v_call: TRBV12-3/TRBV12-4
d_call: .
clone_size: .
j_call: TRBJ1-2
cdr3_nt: TGTGCCAGCAGTCTTCAGTGGGATGGCTACACCTTC
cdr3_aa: CASSLQWDGYTF

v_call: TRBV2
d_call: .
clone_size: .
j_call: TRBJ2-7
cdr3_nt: TGTGCCAGCAGTGATGCCACCCAAGGGTGGGGTAACGACGAGCAGTACTTC
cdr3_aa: CASSDATQGWGNDEQYF

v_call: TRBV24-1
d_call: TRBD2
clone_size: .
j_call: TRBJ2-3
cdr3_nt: TGTGCCACCAGTGACCGGACTAGCGGGAGGTCAGATACGCAGTATTTT
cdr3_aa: CATSDRTSGRSDTQYF

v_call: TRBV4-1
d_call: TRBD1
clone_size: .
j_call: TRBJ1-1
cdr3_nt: TGCGCCAGCAGCCCTTGGACAGGGGGCTCCGGTACTGAAGCTTTCTTT
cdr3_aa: CASSPWTGGSGTEAFF

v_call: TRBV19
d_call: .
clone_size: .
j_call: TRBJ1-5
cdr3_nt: TGTGCCACCTTGGGGAATAGCAATCAGCCCCAGCATTTT
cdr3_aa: CATLGNSNQPQHF

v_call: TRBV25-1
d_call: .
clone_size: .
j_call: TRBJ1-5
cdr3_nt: TGTGCCAGCAGTCGGGTTTTTAATCAGCCCCAGCATTTT
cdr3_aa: CASSRVFNQPQHF

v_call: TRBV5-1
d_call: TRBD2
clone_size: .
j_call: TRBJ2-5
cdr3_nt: TGCGCCAGCAGCCTGCCACTAGCGGGAGAGGGGGCTGAAGAGACCCAGTACTTC
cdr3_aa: CASSLPLAGEGAEETQYF

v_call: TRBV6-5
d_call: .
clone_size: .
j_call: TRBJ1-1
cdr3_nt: TGTGCCAGCATGGAGGGGGTTGCAGGGTGGGCTGAAGCTTTCTTT
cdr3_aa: CASMEGVAGWAEAFF

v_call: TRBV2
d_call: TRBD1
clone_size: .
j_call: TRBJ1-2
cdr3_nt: TGTGCCAGCACAACAGGGGGATATGCGGGCTACACCTTC
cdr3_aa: CASTTGGYAGYTF

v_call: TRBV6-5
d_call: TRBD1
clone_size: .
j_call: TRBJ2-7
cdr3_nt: TGTGCCAGCAGGGGACAGAAGACCTACGAGCAGTACTTC
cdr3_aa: CASRGQKTYEQYF

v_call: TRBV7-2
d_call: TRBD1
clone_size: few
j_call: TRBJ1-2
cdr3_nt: TGTGCCAGCAGCGTAAGCCCAGGCAGGGGGCGTCTTGGCTACACCTTC
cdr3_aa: CASSVSPGRGRLGYTF

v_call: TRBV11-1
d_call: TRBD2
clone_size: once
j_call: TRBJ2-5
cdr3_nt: TGTGCCAGCAGCTTTAGGCTAGCGGGACAAGAGACCCAGTACTTC
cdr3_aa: CASSFRLAGQETQYF

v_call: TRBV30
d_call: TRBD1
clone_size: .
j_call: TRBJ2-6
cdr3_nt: TGTGCTACGACAGGGTTCTCTGGGGCCAACGTCCTGACTTTC
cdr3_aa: CATTGFSGANVLTF

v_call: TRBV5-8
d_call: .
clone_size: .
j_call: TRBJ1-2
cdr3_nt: TGTGCCTGCAGAGGGGGTGTAAGCTACACCTTC
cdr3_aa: CACRGGVSYTF

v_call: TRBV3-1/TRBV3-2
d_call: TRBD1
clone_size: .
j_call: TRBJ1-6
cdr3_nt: TGTGCCAGCAATACACAGGGGGGCAATTCACCCCTCCACTTT
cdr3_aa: CASNTQGGNSPLHF

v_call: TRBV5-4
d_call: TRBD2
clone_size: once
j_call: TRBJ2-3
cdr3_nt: TGTGCCAGCAGCTTGGGGGGGACTAGCGGGGCAGATACGCAGTATTTT
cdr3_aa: CASSLGGTSGADTQYF

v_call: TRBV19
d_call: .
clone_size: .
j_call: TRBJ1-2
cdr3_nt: TGTGCCAGTAGTACTTTACAGGGTACGGAGTATGGCTACACCTTC
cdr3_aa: CASSTLQGTEYGYTF

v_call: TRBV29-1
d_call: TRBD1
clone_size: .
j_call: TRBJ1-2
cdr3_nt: TGCAGCGTTGACGGGACAGGGTTTTATGGCTACACCTTC
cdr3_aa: CSVDGTGFYGYTF

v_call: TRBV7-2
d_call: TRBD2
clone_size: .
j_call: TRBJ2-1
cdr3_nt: TGTGCCAGCAGCTTAGCCCCTAGCGGGGGGACGAGGGGGCAGCAGTTCTTC
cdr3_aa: CASSLAPSGGTRGQQFF

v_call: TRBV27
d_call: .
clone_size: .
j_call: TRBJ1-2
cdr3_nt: TGTGCCAGCAGTTTAAAGGCCAGTCGAGGCTACACCTTC
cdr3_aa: CASSLKASRGYTF

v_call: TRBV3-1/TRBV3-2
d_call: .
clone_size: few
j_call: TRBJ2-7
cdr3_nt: TGTGCCAGCAGCCAAGAAGGATCCCGGGAGCAGTACTTC
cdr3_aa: CASSQEGSREQYF

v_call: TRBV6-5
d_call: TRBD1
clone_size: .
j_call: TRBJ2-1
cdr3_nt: TGTGCCAGCAGTTACTCGGGGACAGGGAACGAGCAGTTCTTC
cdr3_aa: CASSYSGTGNEQFF

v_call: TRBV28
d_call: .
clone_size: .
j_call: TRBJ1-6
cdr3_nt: TGTGCCAGCAGTTCCGCGGGGGATAGTTCACCCCTCCACTTT
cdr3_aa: CASSSAGDSSPLHF

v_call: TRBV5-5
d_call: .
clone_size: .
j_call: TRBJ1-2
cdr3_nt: TGTGCCAGCAGCCCCTGGGGGAATGGCTACACCTTC
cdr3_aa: CASSPWGNGYTF

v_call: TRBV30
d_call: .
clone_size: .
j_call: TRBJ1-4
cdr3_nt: TGTGCCTGGAGTGTACACAGACTTAATGAAAAACTGTTTTTT
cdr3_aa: CAWSVHRLNEKLFF

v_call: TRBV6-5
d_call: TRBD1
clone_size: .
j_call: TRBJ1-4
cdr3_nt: TGTGCCAGCAGTCAAAGGACAGGGGGCAATGGAAAACTGTTTTTT
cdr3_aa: CASSQRTGGNGKLFF

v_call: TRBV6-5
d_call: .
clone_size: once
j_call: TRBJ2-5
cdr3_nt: TGTGCCAGCAACGCAGGGAGGATGGAGACCCAGTACTTC
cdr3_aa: CASNAGRMETQYF

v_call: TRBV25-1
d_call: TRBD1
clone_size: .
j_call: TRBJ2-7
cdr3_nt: TGTGCCAGCAGTGCGGGGACAGAACTTTCCTACGAGCAGTACTTC
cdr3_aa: CASSAGTELSYEQYF

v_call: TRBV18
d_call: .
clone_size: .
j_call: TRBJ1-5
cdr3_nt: TGTGCCAGCTCACCACCTCGGGGGGGGCCCAATCAGCCCCAGCATTTT
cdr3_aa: CASSPPRGGPNQPQHF

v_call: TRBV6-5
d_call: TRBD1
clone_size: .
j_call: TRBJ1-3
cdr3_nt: TGTGCCAGCAGTTACCAGGGACAGAGATTAGACACCATATATTTT
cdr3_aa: CASSYQGQRLDTIYF

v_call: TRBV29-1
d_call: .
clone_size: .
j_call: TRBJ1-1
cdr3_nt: TGCAGCGTGGACCTAGGGGTAAAGAACACTGAAGCTTTCTTT
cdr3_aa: CSVDLGVKNTEAFF

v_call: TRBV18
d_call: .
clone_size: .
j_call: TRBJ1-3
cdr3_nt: TGTGCCAGCTCACCTGCTCAGGGCCCCAGAAACACCATATATTTT
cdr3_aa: CASSPAQGPRNTIYF